What follows is one T cell receptor (beta chain) and its context. This clonotype was counted many times. Its target antigen remains unknown. Base qualities are missing; no much larger clone stands one base away. This sample was included in a study of blood T cells in healthy people across ages (dated by TCRdb to the mid-2010s). As for the study more broadly: In model experiments, roughly one uniquely barcoded TCR beta cDNA molecule per two T cells was captured by template switching. The study measured age-related changes in TCR beta repertoire diversity using deep sequencing normalized with unique cDNA molecular identifiers. For two donors (one aged 18 to 29 and one aged 80 or older), the study analyzed two additional independent replicas of 1 million unique cDNA reads from the same blood draw. The donors were split into four age groups: young (average around 17 years), middle-aged (roughly 39), aged (approximately 60) and long-lived (approximately 89). To avoid experimental bias, donors of different ages were randomly spread across the sequencing lanes.

Points the paper makes about the study in general: There was a strong correlation between observed TCR beta diversity and the percentage of naive T cells measured by flow cytometry. Observed TCR beta diversity per million T cells fell roughly linearly with age, and a significant reduction was already apparent by age roughly 40. The long-lived group showed more naive CD4+ T cells, fewer expanded clones and increased TCR diversity than the aged group, suggesting age selection. Donor CMV infection status was unknown, potentially confounding age-related changes in expanded clonotypes. Bulk unsorted PBMC profiling prevented conclusive comparison of naive and antigen-experienced compartments. Total diversity estimates from one million sequenced T cells were considered lower bounds and underestimates.

The roughly 39 donors, aged roughly 6 to 95 years, were systemically healthy Caucasian individuals from Russia. Each donor gave around 9 milliliters of peripheral blood, collected into EDTA-treated Vacutainer tubes. Ficoll-Paque density-gradient centrifugation was used to isolate PBMCs, with at least 6.5 million per sample. Trizol reagent was used to extract total RNA from the PBMCs, yielding at least 5.5 micrograms per sample. For every donor, flow cytometry on a PBMC aliquot measured the percentage of naive CD45RAhigh/CD27high T cells. The library was produced with 5' RACE. For sequencing, an Illumina HiSeq 2500 was employed. A second roughly 7 to 12 cycle PCR used a sample-barcoded 5' primer and a J-beta primer mix. Each TCR beta cDNA molecule received a unique molecular identifier from a template-switch 5' adaptor carrying 12 random nucleotides. Each sample yielded at least 3 million CDR3-containing paired-end reads. The Mint cDNA synthesis kit, primed by a TRBC-specific oligonucleotide, was used to synthesize first-strand cDNA from all RNA. Following uracil-DNA glycosylase treatment, all cDNA underwent a first 18-cycle PCR with the universal primers M1SS and BC2_uni_R. The study's processing was this. Each sample was normalized by randomly selecting 1 million high-quality reads, each carrying a distinct molecular identifier. Reads sharing molecular identifiers were discarded rather than binned into consensus sequences. CDR3 identification, clonotype clustering and error correction used MiTCR with a Q25 quality threshold and the strictest error-elimination algorithm. A nonparametric unseen species model with Euler transformation was used to estimate lower-bound total TCR beta diversity. In-frame beta chains were kept once TCRdb had trimmed the public reads at Q25 with fastp and called clones with MiXCR. When rows share a CDR3 protein, they turn into one entry using the most common DNA and genes. The V and J calls shown here were made by TCRdb, not taken from the authors' results. A total of around 1,600,000 distinct CDR3 sequences appear in this sample, roughly two fifths of them only once. The top ten clones comprise under 5% of the sample.

There are 15 amino acids in the CDR3, from cysteine to phenylalanine inclusive. The entry retains the CDR3 DNA only, 45 bases that are in frame from base 1. V loses 6 bases of germline sequence and J loses 0 bases, and the interval between the two ends is 14 bases. CDR1 and CDR2 are drawn from the germline V gene: MNHEY, SVGAGI. The receptor was derived from a woman under 30 in good health. Sequenced input: blood. In this chain, TRBV6-5 is recombined with TRBJ1-2; too little of a D gene remains to name it. In nucleotides, the sequence is TGTGCCAGCAGCCCTCGCAGGACCACTAACTATGGCTACACCTTC. Its protein is CASSPRRTTNYGYTF.